Listed here are 22 T cell receptor beta chains from one sample, sequenced in a study of technical replicates of blood from a handful of donors. Generated by immunoSEQ multiplex PCR, the TCRdb table keeps only in-frame clones and is missing some. The table lists over 50,000 clones, about 90% of them singletons. The sample comprised PBMCs. Source of these receptors: a human donor in good health. Some clones in this sample may be carry-over from other donors' samples.

The CDR3 region is CASSPARGPYEQYF. The CDR3 coding sequence is TGTGCCAGCTCACCTGCTAGGGGGCCCTACGAGCAGTACTTC. The chain joins TRBV18 to TRBJ2-7; 7 bases agree with TRBD1. The CDR3 is 14 residues long. Trimming took 3 bases from V and 2 from J; bases not matched to a gene: 4. Germline V CDR1 and CDR2: KGHSH, LQKENI.

The chain is built from TRBV5-4 and TRBJ1-2; unclear D gene. In germline, CDR1 is SGHNT, CDR2 YYREEE (reference sequence). V shed 4 bases and J shed 6 bases, with 16 bases lying between them. This CDR3 spans 14 amino acids. CDR3 sequence: CASSTAYESNGYTF. In nucleotides, the CDR3 is TGTGCCAGCAGCACCGCCTATGAAAGTAATGGCTACACCTTC.

This chain connects TRBV6-1 to TRBJ2-1, with TRBD1 as a possible D gene (6 bases). The V end was cut by 5 bases, the J end by 5 bases, with 7 bases between. Germline V gene sequence: CDR1 MNHNS, CDR2 SASEGT. The CDR3 totals 12 residues. The CDR3, as DNA: TGTGCCAGCAGTCGGACAGACAATGAGCAGTTCTTC. This translates into CASSRTDNEQFF.

The chain's CDR3 is CASSSAGYFGNEQFF. In DNA, the CDR3 is TGCGCCAGCAGTTCGGCGGGGTACTTCGGGAATGAGCAGTTCTTC. V gene TRBV5-1 combines with J gene TRBJ2-1, with a possible D match to TRBD2 (6 bases). The germline V gene encodes CDR1 SGHRS and CDR2 YFSETQ. Trimming left V 5 bases short and J 7 bases short, with 19 bases between. The CDR3 runs to 15 residues.

This chain links TRBV20-1 with TRBJ2-3; D is ambiguous. Trimming removed 4 bases at V and 5 bases at J, with 7 bases between. CDR3 length: 11 amino acids. The germline V gene has CDR1 DFQATT and CDR2 SNEGSKA (reference sequence). CDR3: CSAMVRDTQYF. The CDR3 region has the DNA TGCAGTGCTATGGTGAGAGATACGCAGTATTTT.

The chain combines TRBV7-9 with TRBJ2-5; no definite D call. Trimming stripped 1 base from V and 5 bases from J, with 11 bases between. Germline V gene lookup returns CDR1 SEHNR and CDR2 FQNEAQ (reference sequence). The CDR3 extends over 14 amino acids. For the CDR3, the DNA is TGTGCCAGCAGCTTAGTGGGCCCTTGGGAGACCCAGTACTTC. Translated: CASSLVGPWETQYF.

The rearrangement joins TRBV2 to TRBJ1-2; 12 positions agree with TRBD1. The germline V gene encodes CDR1 SNHLY and CDR2 FYNNEI. V dropped 6 bases and J dropped 2; count of bases not matched to a gene: 7. The CDR3 has 16 residues. CDR3: CASSAGQGAGNYGYTF. The CDR3, as DNA: TGTGCCAGCAGCGCGGGACAGGGGGCAGGGAACTATGGCTACACCTTC.

The rearrangement uses TRBV9 and TRBJ2-1; 9 nucleotides line up with TRBD2. After removal of 2 bases from V and 0 bases from J, the junction contained 3 bases not matched to a gene. Germline loops: CDR1 SGDLS, CDR2 YYNGEE. The CDR3 has 16 amino acids. The CDR3 DNA sequence: TGTGCCAGCAGCGTGCGTAGCGGGAGCTCCTACAATGAGCAGTTCTTC. As protein: CASSVRSGSSYNEQFF.

In this sample, this clone turned up once. The chain couples TRBV7-8 to TRBJ1-6, with D maybe TRBD1 (5 bases). The CDR3 is 15 amino acids. V was shortened by 4 bases and J by 9 bases, with 16 bases between the two germline ends. Per germline, CDR1 SGHVS and CDR2 FQNEAQ. CDR3 sequence (DNA): TGTGCCAGCAGCTCCCCCCGGCAGGGCGGTTCACCCCTCCACTTT. Residues: CASSSPRQGGSPLHF.

The chain employs TRBV9 and TRBJ2-7; no clear D. The ends were cut back, 4 bases at V and 1 base at J, with 3 bases in the middle. Germline values: CDR1 SGDLS, CDR2 YYNGEE. This CDR3 comprises 11 residues. In DNA form, the CDR3 reads TGTGCCAGCAGCTTATCCTACGAGCAGTACTTC. It encodes CASSLSYEQYF.

J is TRBJ1-1 and V is TRBV6-6; the D gene is possibly TRBD1 (5 bases). The CDR3 loop spans 11 amino acids. V was trimmed by 6 bases and J by 6 bases, leaving 8 bases between them. Germline V lookup: CDR1 MNHNY, CDR2 SVGAGI (reference sequence). CDR3 sequence (DNA): TGTGCCAGCAGACGACAGTCTGAAGCTTTCTTT. It encodes CASRRQSEAFF.

The V and J genes are TRBV27 and TRBJ1-5; D is ambiguous. V was clipped by 2 bases and J by 2 bases, with 7 bases between them. Germline V gene data show CDR1 as MNHEY and CDR2 as SMNVEV (reference sequence). This CDR3 has 14 amino acids. Here the CDR3 DNA reads TGTGCCAGCAGTTTAGGGCAGGGCAATCAGCCCCAGCATTTT. This gives the protein CASSLGQGNQPQHF.

The chain links TRBV7-3 to TRBJ2-3; 7 bases fit TRBD1. There are 16 residues in the CDR3. J lost 6 bases, V lost 1 base, and 10 bases had no gene match. Germline values: CDR1 SGHTA, CDR2 FQGTGA. The CDR3: CASSLMGTVRPDTQYF. Here the CDR3 DNA reads TGTGCCAGCAGCTTAATGGGGACAGTACGGCCGGATACGCAGTATTTT.

The CDR3: CASSYGLGGDTQYF. The CDR3 nucleotides read TGTGCCAGCAGCTATGGACTAGGGGGAGATACGCAGTATTTT. The chain recombines TRBV11-3 with TRBJ2-3; maybe TRBD2 (7 bases). There are 14 residues in the CDR3. Looked up from germline, CDR1 is SGHNT and CDR2 is YENEEA. V lost 4 bases, J lost 5 bases, and 13 bases lay in between.

This chain links TRBV7-3 with TRBJ2-1; possibly TRBD1 for D (6 bases). The germline V and J ends were trimmed by 5 bases and 3 bases, with 8 bases remaining between them. Germline V CDR1 and CDR2: SGHTA, FQGTGA. The CDR3 length is 13 residues. The CDR3 protein is CASSPDSYNEQFF. CDR3 coding DNA: TGTGCCAGCAGCCCGGACAGCTACAATGAGCAGTTCTTC. The full variable domain, completed using reference TRBV7-3 and TRBJ2-1, is GAGVSQTPSNKVTEKGKYVELRCDPISGHTALYWYRQSLGQGPEFLIYFQGTGAADDSGLPNDRFFAVRPEGSVSTLKIQRTERGDSAVYLCASSPDSYNEQFFGPGTRLTVL.

The table lists this clone with a few counts. The chain employs TRBV5-1 and TRBJ2-5; 13 bases line up with TRBD2. Looked up from germline, CDR1 is SGHRS and CDR2 is YFSETQ. The CDR3 is 14 residues long. The CDR3 bases are TGCGGGAGCAGCTCCGGGACTAGCGGGGCCGGGTGGTACTTC. This codes for CGSSSGTSGAGWYF.

The chain couples TRBV7-8 to TRBJ1-2; D not certain. The CDR3 contains 12 residues. CDR1 and CDR2 (germline): SGHVS, FQNEAQ. V shed 2 bases and J shed 8 bases, with 9 bases lying between them. Here the CDR3 reads CASSLTLEGYTF. The CDR3 nucleotides are TGTGCCAGCAGCTTAACGCTGGAGGGCTACACCTTC.

The rearrangement links TRBV4-3 to TRBJ2-1, with 10 bases aligning to TRBD2. Germline lookup yields CDR1 LGHNA and CDR2 YSLEER. V dropped 0 bases and J dropped 6; count of bases not matched to a gene: 5. This CDR3 is 16 amino acids long. For the CDR3, the DNA is TGCGCCAGCAGCCAAGACTCCAGCGGGAGGGGCAATGAGCAGTTCTTC. Its protein product is CASSQDSSGRGNEQFF.

The rearrangement uses TRBV7-8 and TRBJ1-6, with TRBD1 matching over 7 bases. Germline V gives CDR1 SGHVS, CDR2 FQNEAQ. Trimming cost V 5 bases and J 8 bases; bases outside gene matches: 6. The CDR3 is 14 amino acids. Here the CDR3 DNA reads TGTGCCAGCAGCCCCGACAGGGCCGATTCACCCCTCCACTTT. Protein product: CASSPDRADSPLHF.

The V call is TRBV5-5, the J call TRBJ2-3, with 9 bases fitting TRBD1. Germline-derived CDR1 and CDR2 are SGHKS and YYEKEE (reference sequence). This CDR3 has 15 amino acids. Trimming took 5 bases from V and 3 from J; bases not matched to a gene: 7. CDR3 sequence: CASRFNRGRTDTQYF. The CDR3 region has the DNA TGTGCCAGCAGGTTTAACAGGGGGCGGACAGATACGCAGTATTTT.

This chain joins TRBV11-3 and TRBJ2-1; D remains unclear. Germline CDR1 reads SGHNT; CDR2 reads YENEEA. The CDR3 is 13 amino acids. Deletions cut 0 bases from V and 8 bases from J, with 8 bases between. CDR3 amino acids: CASSLDIEDEQFF. CDR3 coding DNA: TGTGCCAGCAGCTTAGATATAGAGGATGAGCAGTTCTTC.

This chain uses TRBV4-1 with TRBJ2-7, with D possibly matching TRBD2 (5 bases). Trimming pared 4 bases from V and 2 bases from J, leaving 21 bases between. The CDR3 is 17 residues long. CDR1 and CDR2 (germline): MGHRA, YSYEKL. CDR3 sequence (DNA): TGCGCCAGCAGCCCCCGTCTCGCGGGCGGTACAACCTACGAGCAGTACTTC. Encoded protein: CASSPRLAGGTTYEQYF.